This T cell receptor beta chain appears in the sequencing data of a study of tumor-infiltrating lymphocytes in localized non-small cell lung cancer. Study summary: Several tumor histologies, both smoking statuses, and some post-neoadjuvant chemotherapy samples were included. From each patient, both tumor and uninvolved lung, non-adjacent to tumor, were sampled. Study-wide results and caveats: Different pieces of the same tissue were used for each assay. Higher tumor T cell infiltration than in uninvolved lung was supported by TCRbeta sequencing.

This table comes from immunoSEQ multiplex PCR, and its TCRdb copy is limited to in-frame clones, with some not included. The sample carries roughly 8,900 clones, approximately 70% recorded once. CDR1 is GTSNPN and CDR2 is SVGIG in the germline V gene (reference sequence). J gave up 1 base and V 4 bases, and 6 bases lay outside the gene matches. CDR3 length equals 14 residues. This clone appeared once. Its antigen is unknown. The sequenced sample was uninvolved lung tissue not adjacent to the tumor. The sequence came from a human donor with non-small cell lung cancer. V gene TRBV30 combines with J gene TRBJ1-1, with 7 bases aligning to TRBD1. Here the CDR3 DNA reads TGTGCCTGGACCAAGGGACAGAGGAACACTGAAGCTTTCTTT. Encoded protein: CAWTKGQRNTEAFF. The full variable domain, with the rest looked up from reference TRBV30 and TRBJ1-1, is SQTIHQWPATLVQPVGSPLSLECTVEGTSNPNLYWYRQAAGRGLQLLFYSVGIGQISSEVPQNLSASRPQDRQFILSSKKLLLSDSGFYLCAWTKGQRNTEAFFGQGTRLTVV.